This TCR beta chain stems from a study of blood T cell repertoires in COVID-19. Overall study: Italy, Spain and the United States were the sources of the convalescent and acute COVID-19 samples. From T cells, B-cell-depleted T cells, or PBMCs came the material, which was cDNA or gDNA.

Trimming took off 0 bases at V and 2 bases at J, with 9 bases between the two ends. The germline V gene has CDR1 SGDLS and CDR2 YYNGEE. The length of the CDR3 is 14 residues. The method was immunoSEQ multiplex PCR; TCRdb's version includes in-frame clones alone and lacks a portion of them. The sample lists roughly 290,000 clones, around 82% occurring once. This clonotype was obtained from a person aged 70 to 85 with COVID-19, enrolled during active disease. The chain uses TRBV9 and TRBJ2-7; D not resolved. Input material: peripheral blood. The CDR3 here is CASSVGRLTYEQYF. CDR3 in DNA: TGTGCCAGCAGCGTAGGGCGGCTTACCTACGAGCAGTACTTC. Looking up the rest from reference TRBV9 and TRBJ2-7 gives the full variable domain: DSGVTQTPKHLITATGQRVTLRCSPRSGDLSVYWYQQSLDQGLQFLIQYYNGEERAKGNILERFSAQQFPDLHSELNLSSLELGDSALYFCASSVGRLTYEQYFGPGTRLTVT.